This TCR beta chain was obtained from a study of blood T cell repertoires in COVID-19. Authors' analysis steps: Amplification of reference gene primers was used by the study to estimate nucleated cell counts. Generated by immunoSEQ multiplex PCR, the TCRdb table keeps only in-frame clones and is missing some. Clone size and the V and J calls come from that table; the DNA yielded D and trimming. The sample has about 44,000 clones; more than 70% are singletons. Germline V gene lookup returns CDR1 SGHTA and CDR2 FQGTGA. Trimming took 5 bases from V and 3 from J; bases not matched to a gene: 5. There are 14 residues in the CDR3.

Sequencing was done on a sample of peripheral blood. The TCR was taken from a woman in her seventies with acute or convalescent COVID-19. The chain uses TRBV7-3 and TRBJ2-3; 7 bases are a match to TRBD1. The CDR3 sequence: CASSLTGWTDTQYF. Written as DNA, the CDR3 is TGTGCCAGCAGCCTGACAGGGTGGACAGATACGCAGTATTTT. The whole variable domain, filled in from reference TRBV7-3 and TRBJ2-3, reads GAGVSQTPSNKVTEKGKYVELRCDPISGHTALYWYRQSLGQGPEFLIYFQGTGAADDSGLPNDRFFAVRPEGSVSTLKIQRTERGDSAVYLCASSLTGWTDTQYFGPGTRLTVL.